Listed here are 9 T cell receptor beta chains from one sample, sequenced in a study of cytomegalovirus exposure and HLA in healthy donors. The primer mix had 60 Vbeta and 13 Jbeta primers. Sequencing used immunoSEQ multiplex PCR; TCRdb keeps in-frame clones, though not all of them. The sample has fewer than 200,000 clones; under 90% are singletons. The specimen was PBMCs. The source of these receptors is a man aged 25-45 years in good health and CMV-seronegative.

The CDR3 region has the DNA TGTGCCAGCAGCTTAGGCAGGGGGCCCAATGAGCAGTTCTTC. Translated, it gives CASSLGRGPNEQFF. V usage is TRBV13 and J usage is TRBJ2-1, with 8 bases identical to TRBD1. V gave up 0 bases and J gave up 6 bases; unmatched junction bases: 1. This CDR3 spans 14 amino acids. CDR1 and CDR2 from the germline V gene are PRHDT and FYEKMQ (reference sequence).

There are a few counts of this clone. V and J are TRBV28 and TRBJ2-6; D not resolved. This CDR3 is 13 amino acids long. V was pared by 6 bases and J by 0 bases, with 3 bases between. From germline, CDR1 is MDHEN and CDR2 SYDVKM. The CDR3 loop is CASRYSGANVLTF. As DNA, the CDR3 is TGTGCCAGCAGGTACTCTGGGGCCAACGTCCTGACTTTC.

The rearrangement links TRBV30 to TRBJ2-5; D remains ambiguous. The closer fit of TRBJ2-7 to the DNA end suggests the J call may be wrong. CDR3 size: 14 residues. Germline V gene sequence: CDR1 GTSNPN, CDR2 SVGIG (reference sequence). CDR3 bases: TGTGCCTGGAATCTGGGCAGGATTATGTACGAGCAGTACTTC. Translation gives CAWNLGRIMYEQYF.

This clone has more than one count but fewer than ten. The chain couples TRBV28 to TRBJ2-6; D remains ambiguous. The CDR3 is 13 residues long. V was trimmed by 8 bases and J by 2 bases, leaving 7 bases between them. Germline CDR1 and CDR2: MDHEN and SYDVKM. CDR3 DNA sequence: TGTGCCAGCGTAGTTACTGGGGCCAACGTCCTGACTTTC. It is translated as CASVVTGANVLTF. Looking up the rest from reference TRBV28 and TRBJ2-6 gives the full variable domain: DVKVTQSSRYLVKRTGEKVFLECVQDMDHENMFWYRQDPGLGLRLIYFSYDVKMKEKGDIPEGYSVSREKKERFSLILESASTNQTSMYLCASVVTGANVLTFGAGSRLTVL.

This sequence joins TRBV6-4 and TRBJ1-2; the D gene is possibly TRBD1 (6 bases). Trimming took off 0 bases at V and 8 bases at J, with 13 bases between the two ends. The CDR3 contains 14 residues. Germline V gene sequence: CDR1 MRHNA, CDR2 SNTAGT. The chain's CDR3 is CASSDSRTQGGYTF. The CDR3 DNA sequence: TGTGCCAGCAGTGACTCTAGGACACAGGGAGGCTACACCTTC.

V gene TRBV10-2 combines with J gene TRBJ1-1; no reliable D call. V gave up 4 bases and J gave up 4 bases, with 13 bases separating them. The germline gives CDR1 WSHSY, CDR2 SAAADI. This CDR3 has 14 amino acids. The chain's CDR3 is CASSVQPAGTEAFF. CDR3 in DNA: TGCGCCAGCAGTGTGCAACCGGCAGGCACTGAAGCTTTCTTT.

The chain couples TRBV6-6 to TRBJ2-1; 15 positions match TRBD2. CDR1 and CDR2 (germline): MNHNY, SVGAGI (reference sequence). V shed 5 bases, J shed 6 bases, and the junction held 5 bases outside the gene matches. CDR3 length: 16 amino acids. CDR3 nucleotide sequence: TGTGCCAGCAGTCCATGGACTAGCGGGGGGGTCAATGAGCAGTTCTTC. Its translation: CASSPWTSGGVNEQFF.

This clone was found a few times. The chain is built from TRBV15 and TRBJ2-7; 8 bases align to TRBD1. Germline CDR1 LNHNV, CDR2 YYDKDF (reference sequence). V lost 0 bases to trimming and J lost 2 bases; unmatched junction nucleotides: 3. The CDR3 consists of 15 residues. This CDR3 reads CATSRDETGAYEQYF. The CDR3 DNA reads as TGTGCCACCAGCAGAGATGAGACAGGGGCCTACGAGCAGTACTTC.

The chain has TRBV2 and TRBJ1-5; perhaps TRBD1 as D (5 bases). The CDR3 runs to 15 residues. Germline V gives CDR1 SNHLY, CDR2 FYNNEI. Deletions cut 0 bases from V and 6 bases from J, with 12 bases between. The CDR3 nucleotides read TGTGCCAGCAGTGAAGCGCAGGGAGGTGCTCAGCCCCAGCATTTT. This gives the protein CASSEAQGGAQPQHF.